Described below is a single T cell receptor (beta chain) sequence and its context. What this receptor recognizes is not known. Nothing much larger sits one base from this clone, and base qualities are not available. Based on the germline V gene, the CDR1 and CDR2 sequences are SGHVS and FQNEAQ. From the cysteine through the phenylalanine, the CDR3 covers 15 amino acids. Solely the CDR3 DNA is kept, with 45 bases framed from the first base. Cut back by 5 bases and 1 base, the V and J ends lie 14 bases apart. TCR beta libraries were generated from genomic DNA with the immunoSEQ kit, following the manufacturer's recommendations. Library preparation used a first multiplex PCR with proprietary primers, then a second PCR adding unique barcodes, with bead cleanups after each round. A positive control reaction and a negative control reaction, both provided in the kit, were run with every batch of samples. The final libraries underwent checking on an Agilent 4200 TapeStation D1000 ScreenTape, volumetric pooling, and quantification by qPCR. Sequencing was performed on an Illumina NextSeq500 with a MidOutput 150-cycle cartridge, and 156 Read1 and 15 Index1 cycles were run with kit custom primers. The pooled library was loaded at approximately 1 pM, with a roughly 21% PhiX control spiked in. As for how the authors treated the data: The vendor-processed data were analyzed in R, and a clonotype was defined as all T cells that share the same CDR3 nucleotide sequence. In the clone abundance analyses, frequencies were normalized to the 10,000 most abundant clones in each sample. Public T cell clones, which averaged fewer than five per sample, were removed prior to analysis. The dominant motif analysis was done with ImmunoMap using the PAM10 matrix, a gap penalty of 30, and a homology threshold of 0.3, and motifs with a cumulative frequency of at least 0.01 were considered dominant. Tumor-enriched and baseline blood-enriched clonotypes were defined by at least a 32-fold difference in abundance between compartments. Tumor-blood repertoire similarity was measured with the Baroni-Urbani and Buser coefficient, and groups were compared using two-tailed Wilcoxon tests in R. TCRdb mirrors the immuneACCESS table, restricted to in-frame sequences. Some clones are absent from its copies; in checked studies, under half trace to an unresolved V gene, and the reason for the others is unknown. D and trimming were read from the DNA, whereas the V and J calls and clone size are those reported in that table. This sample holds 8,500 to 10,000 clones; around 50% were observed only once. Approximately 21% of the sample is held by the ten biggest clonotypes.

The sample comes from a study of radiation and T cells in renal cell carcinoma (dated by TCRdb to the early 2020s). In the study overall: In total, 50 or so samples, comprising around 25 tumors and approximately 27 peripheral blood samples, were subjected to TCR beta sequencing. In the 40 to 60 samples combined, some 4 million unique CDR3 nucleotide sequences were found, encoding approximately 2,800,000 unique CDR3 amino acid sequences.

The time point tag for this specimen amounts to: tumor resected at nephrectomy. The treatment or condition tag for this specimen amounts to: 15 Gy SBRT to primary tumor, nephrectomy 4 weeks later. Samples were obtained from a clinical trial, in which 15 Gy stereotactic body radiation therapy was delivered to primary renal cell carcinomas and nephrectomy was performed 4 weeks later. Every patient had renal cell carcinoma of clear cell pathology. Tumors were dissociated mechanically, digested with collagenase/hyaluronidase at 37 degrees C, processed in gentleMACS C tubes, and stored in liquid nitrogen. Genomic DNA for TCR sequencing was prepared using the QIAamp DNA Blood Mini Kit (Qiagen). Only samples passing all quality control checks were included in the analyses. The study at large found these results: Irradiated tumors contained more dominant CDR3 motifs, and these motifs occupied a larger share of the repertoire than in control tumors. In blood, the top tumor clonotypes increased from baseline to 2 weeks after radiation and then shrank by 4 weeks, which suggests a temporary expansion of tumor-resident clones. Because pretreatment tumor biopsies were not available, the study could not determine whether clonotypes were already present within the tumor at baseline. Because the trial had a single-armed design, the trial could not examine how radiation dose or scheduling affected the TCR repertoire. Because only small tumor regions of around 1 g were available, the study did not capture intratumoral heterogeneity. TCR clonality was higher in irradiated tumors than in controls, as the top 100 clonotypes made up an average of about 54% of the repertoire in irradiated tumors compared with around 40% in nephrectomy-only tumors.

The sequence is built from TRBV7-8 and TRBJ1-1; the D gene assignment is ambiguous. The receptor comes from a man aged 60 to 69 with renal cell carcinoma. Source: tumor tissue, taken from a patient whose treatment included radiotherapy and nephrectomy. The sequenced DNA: TGTGCCAGCAGCGCCGCGGGCAGAACGAACACTGAAGCTTTCTTT. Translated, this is CASSAAGRTNTEAFF.